This T cell receptor beta chain was identified in a study of blood T cell repertoires in COVID-19. The wider study: Donors in the United States, Italy and Spain gave samples during acute or convalescent COVID-19. T cells, B-cell-depleted T cells, or PBMCs supplied cDNA or gDNA.

The CDR3 runs 16 residues. Germline assignment: CDR1 MNHNS and CDR2 SASEGT. Trimming took 4 bases from V and 1 from J; bases not matched to a gene: 4. Per the authors' pipeline: For nucleated cells, counts were estimated from reference gene primer amplification. Measured with immunoSEQ multiplex PCR; TCRdb has only the in-frame clones, and not every one. From that table come the V and J calls and clone size; the DNA was used to work out D and trimming. Of about 100,000 clones listed, 87% are singletons. This clone is a singleton in its sample. The source material was peripheral blood. The chain recombines TRBV6-1 with TRBJ1-5, with TRBD1 identical over 10 bases. The TCR sequence derives from a man between 25 and 39 years old in a cohort sampled during active COVID-19. CDR3 coding DNA: TGTGCCAGCAGTGGACAGGGGGCAGGAAGCAATCAGCCCCAGCATTTT. It is translated as CASSGQGAGSNQPQHF.